This record covers a single T cell receptor (beta chain). Its cognate antigen has yet to be identified. Base quality data are lacking; no much larger clone is found one base away. These data come from a study of T cells in Graves' hyperthyroidism and ophthalmopathy (dated by TCRdb to about 2019). For the study in its entirety: Peripheral blood samples were taken at the time of initial diagnosis, prior to any treatment. The study also compared thyroid tissue and blood T-cell repertoires from five or six Graves' hyperthyroidism patients. To identify TCR V-J signatures that set the groups apart, the researchers used a discovery cohort of approximately 98 patients, made up of under 45 with Graves' ophthalmopathy and 55 to 65 with stable Graves' hyperthyroidism. An independent validation cohort of 18 to 20 hyperthyroidism patients and approximately 17 patients who later progressed to ophthalmopathy tested prospective prediction of ophthalmopathy. After sampling, hyperthyroidism patients received methimazole starting at 30 mg daily, and ophthalmopathy patients received high-dose intravenous methylprednisolone. The paper reports TCR Vbeta CDR3 sequencing of 140 or so peripheral blood samples: approximately 41 ophthalmopathy, under 80 hyperthyroidism and 17 progressor patients. The 90 to 100 discovery patients were randomly split 7:3 into training and test sets.

The germline V gene supplies CDR1 MGHDK and CDR2 SYGVNS. Trimming takes 1 base from V and 5 bases from J, and the germline ends sit 19 bases apart. The CDR3 goes from the cysteine to the phenylalanine over 17 residues. Only CDR3 DNA is held: 51 bases, read in frame from base 1. What the research found in general, with its limitations: No statistical method was used to set the sample size in advance, and investigators knew the group allocation. A model built on a 13 V-J signature distinguished ophthalmopathy from stable hyperthyroidism, reaching over 85% sensitivity and about 81% specificity in cross-validation and 80%/75% in testing. Blood samples also contained most of the expanded thyroid clonotypes (frequency above 0.001), which suggests that blood repertoires may reflect thyroid immune responses. In validation, progression to ophthalmopathy was predicted by the model with 70% to 71% sensitivity and nearly 75% specificity, a median of 6.5 months before onset.

Hyperthyroidism patients were newly diagnosed, with disease duration under 2 months, and aged 18 to 65 years. Exclusion was applied to patients with uncontrolled infections, other autoimmune diseases, pregnancy or lactation. Clinical symptoms, serum thyroxine and TRAb, thyroid ultrasound, and orbital computed tomography formed the basis for the diagnoses. Blood from progressor patients was drawn when they were first diagnosed with hyperthyroidism, before any ophthalmopathy symptoms appeared. PBMCs were isolated from around 10 ml of fresh peripheral blood by Ficoll-Paque density gradient centrifugation. Progressor patients were initially diagnosed with Graves' hyperthyroidism and developed ophthalmopathy during follow-up. Total RNA was extracted using Trizol reagent, and RNA quality was assessed on an Agilent 2100 Bioanalyzer. The TCR beta CDR3 regions were amplified from RNA transcripts. The TCR CDR3 was subjected to a first round of RT-PCR using the HTBI primer set and the Qiagen OneStep RT-PCR kit. A second multiplex PCR round built the libraries, followed by size selection and purification. Paired-end sequencing of the libraries was performed with 100 bp reads on an Illumina HiSeq2000. From the authors' description of their analysis: Raw data were processed with SOAPnuke, discarding reads with adapters, uncalled bases, mean Phred below 15, or no exact constant-primer or identifier match. High-quality paired reads were merged with COPE v1.2.5, and unique nucleotide sequences were defined as clonotypes. MiTCR v1.1 was used to align clonotypes to the IMGT TRBV, TRBD and TRBJ reference segments. The analysis was restricted to V-J combinations with a frequency above 0.0001, which together covered 99% to 99.2% of the repertoires. A TCS score was defined as the ratio between F50 (clonal expansion) and ExV (chaos), using BLOSUM62-based TCRdist between CDR3 peptides within each V-J. Welch's t-statistics and random forest reduced approximately 520 V-J features to 13, which were used in a naive Bayes classifier (R e1071). TCRdb redid the processing of the public reads, applying fastp at Q25 and MiXCR, and retained in-frame beta chains. Rows are combined by CDR3 protein, so each entry shows the most common genes and DNA. These V and J calls rely on TCRdb rather than the paper's analysis. The sample profile shows approximately 370,000 distinct CDR3 sequences; 15% to 20% of them were found once. Of the sample, approximately 30% falls within the top ten clones.

This receptor was taken from a young woman with Graves' hyperthyroidism that later progressed to Graves' ophthalmopathy. Specimen: blood. The sequence joins TRBV25-1 to TRBJ2-3; there is no confident call for the D gene. The nucleotides are TGTGCCAGCAGTGAATCGAGAGAGGCCGTCGTTATAGATACGCAGTATTTT. This encodes CASSESREAVVIDTQYF.